This T cell receptor beta chain was documented in a study of T-cell memory formation after mild COVID-19. J lost 6 bases, V lost 1 base, and 4 bases had no gene match. CDR1 is SGHVS, CDR2 FNYEAQ, per germline. This CDR3 region has 14 residues. This clonotype came up many times. TCRdb passed the 5' RACE reads through MiXCR, listing each CDR3 protein once. The sample records approximately 480,000 distinct CDR3 sequences, roughly 20% being singletons. The sample was PBMCs or a T cell subset sorted from them (not recorded which). This TCR was recovered from an adult woman who had mild COVID-19 (a few samples of this study predate the infection). Cell type and time point are not known. V is TRBV7-6 and J is TRBJ2-7, with 9 nucleotides matching TRBD1. The chain's CDR3 is CASSLGTGAGEQYF. The CDR3 DNA is TGTGCCAGCAGCTTAGGGACAGGGGCTGGCGAGCAGTACTTC.